This TCR beta chain was sequenced for a study of blood T cell repertoires in COVID-19. Background on the study: Samples came from the United States, Italy and Spain, spanning acute and convalescent COVID-19. PBMCs, B-cell-depleted T cells, or T cells were the source of the cDNA or gDNA that made up the material.

Source study methods: Amplification with reference gene primers provided the estimates of nucleated cell counts. Produced via immunoSEQ multiplex PCR; TCRdb's table is partial and in-frame only. V, J and clone size reflect that table, while D and trimming were determined from the DNA. There are some 130,000 clones in the sample; approximately 88% occur only once, and under 13% lies in the top ten. Unmatched junction bases numbered 4, after V lost 1 base and J lost 5 bases. The CDR3 totals 15 residues. CDR1 and CDR2 (germline): SGHRS, YFSETQ. The chain has TRBV5-1 and TRBJ2-3; 10 bases align to TRBD2. The sequencing input was peripheral blood. The source is a man in his fifties or sixties with acute or convalescent COVID-19. The CDR3 region has the DNA TGCGCCAGCAGCTTGACACTAGCGGGACAAGATACGCAGTATTTT. Translated: CASSLTLAGQDTQYF.